The sequence of this TCR beta chain was determined in a study of CD8 T cells in ankylosing spondylitis. Notes on the study in general: A subset of motif variants has previously been described in the synovial fluid and blood of reactive arthritis. Matched ankylosing spondylitis synovial fluid reportedly showed significant enrichment of disease-linked clones. CD8+ disease-linked clones were present at relatively low frequencies in blood.

This clonotype showed up just a few times. No antigen is known for it. The V gene lost 10 bases and the J gene lost 0 bases, with 16 bases spanning the gap. The CDR3 extends over 16 amino acids. From germline, CDR1 is MNHEY and CDR2 SMNVEV (reference sequence). As the method for making TCR beta libraries, quantitative 5'-RACE with molecular barcodes was used. One entry per CDR3 protein results from TCRdb running MiXCR on the 5' RACE reads. The table includes 150,000 to 200,000 distinct CDR3 sequences, roughly 18% detected once. The sample comprised blood, either unsorted or a sorted T cell fraction (not recorded which). The chain joins TRBV27 to TRBJ1-6; D ambiguous. The TCR comes from a male donor with ankylosing spondylitis or in good health (not recorded which). CDR3 sequence (DNA): TGTGCCATCGGCAGGTCCCTGAGCTCCTATAATTCACCCCTCCACTTT. Its protein product is CAIGRSLSSYNSPLHF.